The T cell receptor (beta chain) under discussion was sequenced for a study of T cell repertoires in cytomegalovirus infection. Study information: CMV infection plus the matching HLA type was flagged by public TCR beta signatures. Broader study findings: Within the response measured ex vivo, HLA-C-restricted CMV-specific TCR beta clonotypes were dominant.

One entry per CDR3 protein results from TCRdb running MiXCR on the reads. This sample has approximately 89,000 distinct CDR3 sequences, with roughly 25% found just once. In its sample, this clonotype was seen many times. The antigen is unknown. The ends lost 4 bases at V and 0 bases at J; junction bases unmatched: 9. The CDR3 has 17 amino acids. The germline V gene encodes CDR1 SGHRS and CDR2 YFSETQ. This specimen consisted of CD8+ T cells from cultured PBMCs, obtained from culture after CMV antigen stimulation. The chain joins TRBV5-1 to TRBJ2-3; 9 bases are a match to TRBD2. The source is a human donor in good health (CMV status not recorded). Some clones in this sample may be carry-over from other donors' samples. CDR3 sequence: CASSPAETSGSTDTQYF. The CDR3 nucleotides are TGCGCCAGCAGCCCCGCAGAGACTAGCGGCAGCACAGATACGCAGTATTTT.